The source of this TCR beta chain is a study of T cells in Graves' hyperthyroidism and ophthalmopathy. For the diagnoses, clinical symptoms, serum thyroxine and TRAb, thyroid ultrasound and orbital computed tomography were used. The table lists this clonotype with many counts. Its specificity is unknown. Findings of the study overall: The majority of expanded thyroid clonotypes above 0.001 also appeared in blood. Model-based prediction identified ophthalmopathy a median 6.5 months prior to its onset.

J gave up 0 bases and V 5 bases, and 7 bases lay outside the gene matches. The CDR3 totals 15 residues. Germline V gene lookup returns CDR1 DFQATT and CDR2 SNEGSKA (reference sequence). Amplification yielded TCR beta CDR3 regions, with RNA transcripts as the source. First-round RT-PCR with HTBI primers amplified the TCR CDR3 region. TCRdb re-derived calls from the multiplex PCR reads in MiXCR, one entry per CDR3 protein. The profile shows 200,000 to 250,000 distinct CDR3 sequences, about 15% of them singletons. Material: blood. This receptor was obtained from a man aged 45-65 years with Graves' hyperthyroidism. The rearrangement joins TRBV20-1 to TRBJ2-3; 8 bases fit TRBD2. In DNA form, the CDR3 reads TGCAGTGCTTGGTCTAGCGGGCGAAGCACAGATACGCAGTATTTT. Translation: CSAWSSGRSTDTQYF.